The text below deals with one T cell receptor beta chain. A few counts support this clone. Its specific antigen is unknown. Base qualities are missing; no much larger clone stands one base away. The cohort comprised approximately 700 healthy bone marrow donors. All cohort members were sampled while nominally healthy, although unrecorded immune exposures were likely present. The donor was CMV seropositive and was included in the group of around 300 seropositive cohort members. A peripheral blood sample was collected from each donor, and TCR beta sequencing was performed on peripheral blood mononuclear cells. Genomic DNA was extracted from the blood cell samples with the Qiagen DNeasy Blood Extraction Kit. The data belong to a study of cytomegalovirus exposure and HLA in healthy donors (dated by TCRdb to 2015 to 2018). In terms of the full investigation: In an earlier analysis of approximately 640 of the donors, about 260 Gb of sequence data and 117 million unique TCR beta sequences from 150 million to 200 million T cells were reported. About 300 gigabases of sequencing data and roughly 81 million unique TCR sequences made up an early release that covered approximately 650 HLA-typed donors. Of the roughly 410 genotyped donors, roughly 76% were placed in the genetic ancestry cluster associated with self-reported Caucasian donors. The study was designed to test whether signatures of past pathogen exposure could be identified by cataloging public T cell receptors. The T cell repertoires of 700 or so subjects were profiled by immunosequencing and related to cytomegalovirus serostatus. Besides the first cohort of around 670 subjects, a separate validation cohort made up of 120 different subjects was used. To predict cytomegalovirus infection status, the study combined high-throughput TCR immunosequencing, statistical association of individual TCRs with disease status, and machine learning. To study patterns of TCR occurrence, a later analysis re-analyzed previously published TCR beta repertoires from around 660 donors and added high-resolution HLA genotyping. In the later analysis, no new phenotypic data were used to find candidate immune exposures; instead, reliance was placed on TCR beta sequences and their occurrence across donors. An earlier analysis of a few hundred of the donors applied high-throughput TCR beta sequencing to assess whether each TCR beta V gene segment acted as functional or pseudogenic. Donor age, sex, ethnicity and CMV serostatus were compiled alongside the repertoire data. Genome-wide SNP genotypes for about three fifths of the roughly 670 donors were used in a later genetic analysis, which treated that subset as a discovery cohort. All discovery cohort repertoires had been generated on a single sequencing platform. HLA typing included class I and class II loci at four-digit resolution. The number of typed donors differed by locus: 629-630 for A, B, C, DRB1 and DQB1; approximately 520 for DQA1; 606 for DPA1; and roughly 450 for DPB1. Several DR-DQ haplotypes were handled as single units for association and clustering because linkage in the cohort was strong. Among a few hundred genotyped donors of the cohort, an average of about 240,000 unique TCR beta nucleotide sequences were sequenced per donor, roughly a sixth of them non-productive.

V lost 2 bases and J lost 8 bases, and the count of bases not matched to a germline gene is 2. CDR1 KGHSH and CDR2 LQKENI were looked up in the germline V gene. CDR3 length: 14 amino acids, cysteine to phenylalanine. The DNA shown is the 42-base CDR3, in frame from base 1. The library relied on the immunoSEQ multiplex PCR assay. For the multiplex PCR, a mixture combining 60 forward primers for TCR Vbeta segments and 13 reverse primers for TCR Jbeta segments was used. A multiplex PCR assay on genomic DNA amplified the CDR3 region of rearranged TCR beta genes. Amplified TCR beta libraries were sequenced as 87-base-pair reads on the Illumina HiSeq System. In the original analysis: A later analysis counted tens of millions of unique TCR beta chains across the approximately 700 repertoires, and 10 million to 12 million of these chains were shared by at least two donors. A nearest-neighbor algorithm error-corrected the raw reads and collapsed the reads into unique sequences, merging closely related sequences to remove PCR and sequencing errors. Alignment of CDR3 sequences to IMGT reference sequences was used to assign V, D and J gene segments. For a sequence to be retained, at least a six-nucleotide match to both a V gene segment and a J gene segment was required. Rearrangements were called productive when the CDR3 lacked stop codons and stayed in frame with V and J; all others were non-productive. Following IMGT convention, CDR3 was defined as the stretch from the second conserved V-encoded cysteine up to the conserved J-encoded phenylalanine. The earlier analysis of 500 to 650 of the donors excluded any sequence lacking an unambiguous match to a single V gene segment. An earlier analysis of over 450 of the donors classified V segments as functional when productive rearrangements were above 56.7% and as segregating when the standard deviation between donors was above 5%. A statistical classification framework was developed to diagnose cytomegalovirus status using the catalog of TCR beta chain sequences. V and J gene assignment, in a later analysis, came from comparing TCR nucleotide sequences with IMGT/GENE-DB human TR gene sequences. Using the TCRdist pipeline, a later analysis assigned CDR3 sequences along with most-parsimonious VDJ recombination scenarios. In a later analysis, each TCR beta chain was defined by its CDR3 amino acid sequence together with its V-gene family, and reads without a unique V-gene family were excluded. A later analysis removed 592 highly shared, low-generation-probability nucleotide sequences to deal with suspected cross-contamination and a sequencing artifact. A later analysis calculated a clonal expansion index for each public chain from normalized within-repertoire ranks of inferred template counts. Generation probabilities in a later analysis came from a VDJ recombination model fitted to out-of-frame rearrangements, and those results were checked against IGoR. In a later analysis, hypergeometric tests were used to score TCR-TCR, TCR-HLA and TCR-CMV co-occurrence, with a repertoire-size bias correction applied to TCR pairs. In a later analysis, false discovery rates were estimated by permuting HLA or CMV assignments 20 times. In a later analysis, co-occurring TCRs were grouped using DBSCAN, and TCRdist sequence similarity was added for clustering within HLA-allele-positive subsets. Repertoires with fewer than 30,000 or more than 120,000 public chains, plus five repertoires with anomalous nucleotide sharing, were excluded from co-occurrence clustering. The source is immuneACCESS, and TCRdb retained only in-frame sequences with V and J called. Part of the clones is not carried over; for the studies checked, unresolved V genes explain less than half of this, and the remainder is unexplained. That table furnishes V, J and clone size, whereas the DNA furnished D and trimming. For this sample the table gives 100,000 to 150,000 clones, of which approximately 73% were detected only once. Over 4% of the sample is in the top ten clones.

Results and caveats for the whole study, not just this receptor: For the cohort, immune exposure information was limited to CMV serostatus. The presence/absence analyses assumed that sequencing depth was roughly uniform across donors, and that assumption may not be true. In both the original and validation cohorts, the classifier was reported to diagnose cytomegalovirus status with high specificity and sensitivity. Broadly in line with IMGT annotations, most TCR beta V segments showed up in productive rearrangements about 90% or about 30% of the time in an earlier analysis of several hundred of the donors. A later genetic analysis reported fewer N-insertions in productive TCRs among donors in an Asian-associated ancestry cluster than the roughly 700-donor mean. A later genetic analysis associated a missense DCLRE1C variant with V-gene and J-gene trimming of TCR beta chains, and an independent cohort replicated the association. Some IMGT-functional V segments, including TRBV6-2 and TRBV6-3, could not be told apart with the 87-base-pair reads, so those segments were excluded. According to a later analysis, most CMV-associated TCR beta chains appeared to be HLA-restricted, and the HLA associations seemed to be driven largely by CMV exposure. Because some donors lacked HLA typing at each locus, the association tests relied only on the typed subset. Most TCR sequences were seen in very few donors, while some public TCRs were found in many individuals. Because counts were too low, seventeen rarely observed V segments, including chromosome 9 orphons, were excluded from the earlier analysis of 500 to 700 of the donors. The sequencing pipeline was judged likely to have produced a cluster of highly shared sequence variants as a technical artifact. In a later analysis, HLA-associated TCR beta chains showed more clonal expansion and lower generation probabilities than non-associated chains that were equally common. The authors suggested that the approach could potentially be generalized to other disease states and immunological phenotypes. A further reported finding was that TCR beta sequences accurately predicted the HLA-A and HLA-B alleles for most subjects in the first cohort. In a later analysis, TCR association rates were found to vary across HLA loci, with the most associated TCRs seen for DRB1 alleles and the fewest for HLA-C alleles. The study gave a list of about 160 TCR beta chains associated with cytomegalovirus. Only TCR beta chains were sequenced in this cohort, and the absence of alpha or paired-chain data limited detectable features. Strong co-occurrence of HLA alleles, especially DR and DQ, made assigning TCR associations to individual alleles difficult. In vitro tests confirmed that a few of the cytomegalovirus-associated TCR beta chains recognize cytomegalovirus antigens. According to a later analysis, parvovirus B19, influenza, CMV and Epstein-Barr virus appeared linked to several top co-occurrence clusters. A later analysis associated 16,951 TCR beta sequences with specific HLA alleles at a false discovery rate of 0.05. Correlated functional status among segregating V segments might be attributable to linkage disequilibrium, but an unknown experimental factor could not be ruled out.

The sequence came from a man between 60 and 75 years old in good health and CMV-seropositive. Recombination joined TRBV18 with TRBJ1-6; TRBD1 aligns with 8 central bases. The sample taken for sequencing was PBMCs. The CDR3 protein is CASSPTQGDSPLHF. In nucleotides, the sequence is TGTGCCAGCTCACCAACACAGGGGGATTCACCCCTCCACTTT.